This is a list of T cell receptor beta chains from one sample in a study of T-cell memory formation after mild COVID-19. One entry per CDR3 protein results from TCRdb running MiXCR on the 5' RACE reads. Among around 310,000 distinct CDR3 sequences listed, under 25% were seen once. The sequenced sample consisted of PBMCs or a T cell subset sorted from them (not recorded which). The receptor set was obtained from a man between 18 and 29 years old who had mild COVID-19 (a few samples of this study predate the infection). Cell type and time point are not known. CDR3s leave out the opening cysteine and the closing phenylalanine or tryptophan.

v_gene	CDR3aa
TRBV5-1	ASSSGLAGAIYEQY
TRBV7-6	ASSLGFPNSPLH
TRBV12-3/TRBV12-4	ASSLIRPGANVLT
TRBV4-1	ASSQGTLATEAF
TRBV29-1	SANGARTEAF
TRBV11-2	ASSLPLGLAGSTDTQY
TRBV6-5	ASTFKQVPRPYGYT
TRBV28	ASTAGGATNEKLF
TRBV20-1	SASPLEGRSYGYT
TRBV4-1	ASSQYGISYNEQF
TRBV29-1	SVNGGIGQGTYGYT
TRBV2	ASSEWLTEAF